This T cell receptor beta chain was retrieved from a study of beta chain features in type 1 diabetes. Looking at the study overall: 107,917,701 sorted cells were examined across all samples.

Expressed TCRB transcripts got sequenced, as all isolated RNA was reverse transcribed. Repertoires were generated with immunoSEQ multiplex PCR, while TCRdb's copy carries only in-frame clones and drops some. The sample holds about 270,000 clones, 13% to 15% seen once. General study results and limits: Within each of all four CD4+ subsets, Type 1 diabetes patients had TCRB CDR3s that were moderately but significantly shorter.

This clone appeared a few times. Its antigen remains unidentified. V shed 0 bases and J shed 8 bases, with 3 bases lying between them. CDR1 is SGDLS, CDR2 YYNGEE, per germline. The CDR3 has 12 residues. Specimen: naive CD4+ T cells from blood. The V and J genes are TRBV9 and TRBJ1-6; D not resolved. The TCR originated in a woman in her thirties or forties in good health. As DNA, the CDR3 is TGTGCCAGCAGCGTAGGCGATTCACCCCTCCACTTT. The encoded protein is CASSVGDSPLHF.